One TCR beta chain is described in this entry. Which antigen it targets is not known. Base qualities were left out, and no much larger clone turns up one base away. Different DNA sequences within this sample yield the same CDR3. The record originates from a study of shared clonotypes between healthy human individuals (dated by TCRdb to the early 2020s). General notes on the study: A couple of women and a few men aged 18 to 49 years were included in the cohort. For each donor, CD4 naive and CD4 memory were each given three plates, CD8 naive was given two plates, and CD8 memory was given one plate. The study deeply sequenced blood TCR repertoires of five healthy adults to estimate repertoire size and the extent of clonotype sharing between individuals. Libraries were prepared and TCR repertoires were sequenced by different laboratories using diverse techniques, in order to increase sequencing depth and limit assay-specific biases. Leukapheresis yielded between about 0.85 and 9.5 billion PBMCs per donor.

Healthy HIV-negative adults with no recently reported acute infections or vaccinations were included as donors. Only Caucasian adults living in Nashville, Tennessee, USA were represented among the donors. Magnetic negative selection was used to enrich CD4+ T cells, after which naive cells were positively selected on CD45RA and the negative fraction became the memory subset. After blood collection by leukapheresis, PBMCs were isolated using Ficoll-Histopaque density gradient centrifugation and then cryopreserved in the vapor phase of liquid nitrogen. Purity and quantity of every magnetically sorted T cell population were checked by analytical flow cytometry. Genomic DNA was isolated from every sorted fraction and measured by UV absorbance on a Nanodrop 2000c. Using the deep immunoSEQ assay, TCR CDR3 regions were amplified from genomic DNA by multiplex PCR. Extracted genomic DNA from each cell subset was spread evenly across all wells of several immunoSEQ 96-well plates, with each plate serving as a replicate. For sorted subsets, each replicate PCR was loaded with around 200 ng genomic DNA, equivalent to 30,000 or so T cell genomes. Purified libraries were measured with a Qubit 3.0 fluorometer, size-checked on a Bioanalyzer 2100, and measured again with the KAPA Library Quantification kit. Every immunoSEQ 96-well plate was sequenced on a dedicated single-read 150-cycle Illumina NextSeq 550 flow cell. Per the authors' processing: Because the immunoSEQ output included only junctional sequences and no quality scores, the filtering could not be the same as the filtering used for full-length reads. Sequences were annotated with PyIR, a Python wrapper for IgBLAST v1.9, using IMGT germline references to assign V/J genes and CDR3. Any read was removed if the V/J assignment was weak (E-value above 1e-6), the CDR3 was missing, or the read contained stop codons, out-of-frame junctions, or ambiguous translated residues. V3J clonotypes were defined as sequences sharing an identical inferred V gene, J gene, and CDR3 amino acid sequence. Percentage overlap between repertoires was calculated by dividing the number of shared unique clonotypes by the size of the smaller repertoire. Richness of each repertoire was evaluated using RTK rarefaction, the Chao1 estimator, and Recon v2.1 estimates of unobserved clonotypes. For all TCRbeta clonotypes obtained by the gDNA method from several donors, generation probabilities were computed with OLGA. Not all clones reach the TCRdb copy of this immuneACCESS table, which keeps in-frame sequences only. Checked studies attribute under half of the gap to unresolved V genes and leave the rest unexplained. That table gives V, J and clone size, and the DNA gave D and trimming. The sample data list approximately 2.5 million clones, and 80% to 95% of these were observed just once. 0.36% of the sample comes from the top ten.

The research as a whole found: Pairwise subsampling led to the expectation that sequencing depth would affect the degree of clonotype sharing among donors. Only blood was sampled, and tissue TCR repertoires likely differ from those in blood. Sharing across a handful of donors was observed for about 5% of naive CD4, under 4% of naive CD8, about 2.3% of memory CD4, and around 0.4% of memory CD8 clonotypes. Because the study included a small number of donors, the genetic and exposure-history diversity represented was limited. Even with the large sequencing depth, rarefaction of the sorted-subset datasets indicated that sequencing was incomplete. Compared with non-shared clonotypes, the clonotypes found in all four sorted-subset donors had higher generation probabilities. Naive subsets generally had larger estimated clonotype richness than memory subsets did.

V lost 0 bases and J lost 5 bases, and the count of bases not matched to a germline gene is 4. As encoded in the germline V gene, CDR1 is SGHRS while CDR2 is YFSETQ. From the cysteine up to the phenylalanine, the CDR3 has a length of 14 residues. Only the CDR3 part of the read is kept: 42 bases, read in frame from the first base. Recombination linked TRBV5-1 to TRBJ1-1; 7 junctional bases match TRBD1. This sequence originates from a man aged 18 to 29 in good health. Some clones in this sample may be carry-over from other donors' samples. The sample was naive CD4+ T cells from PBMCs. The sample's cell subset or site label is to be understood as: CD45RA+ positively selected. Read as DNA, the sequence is TGCGCCAGCAGCTTGGAAGGGGGCGGGACTGAAGCTTTCTTT. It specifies CASSLEGGGTEAFF.